A selection of T cell receptor beta chains follows, all from one sample in a study of T cell repertoires in cytomegalovirus infection. From the reads, TCRdb called clonotypes with MiXCR, one entry per CDR3 protein. The sample yields 450,000 to 600,000 distinct CDR3 sequences, about 33% seen once. Their target antigens are unknown. Specimen: cultured PBMCs, collected from culture after CMV antigen stimulation. Receptors originate from a human donor in good health (CMV status not recorded). Some clones in this sample may be carry-over from other donors' samples. Both conserved end residues are part of each CDR3. D genes are given only for firm matches. Rows give clone size only sometimes, using once, few, many, or a class for an expanded clone.

>NA|TRBJ1-1|14|few|TRBV19
CASRAWATNTEAFF
TGTGCCAGTCGGGCCTGGGCCACGAACACTGAAGCTTTCTTT
>TRBD1|TRBJ1-2|15|NA|TRBV7-9
CASSLGRGPGSGYTF
TGTGCCAGCAGCTTAGGCAGGGGGCCAGGTTCTGGCTACACCTTC
>NA|TRBJ1-1|13|few|TRBV6-5
CASSSASSRGFFF
TGTGCCAGCAGTTCGGCCAGCTCCCGGGGGTTTTTCTTT
>NA|TRBJ2-1|13|few|TRBV19
CASSRDWGNEQFF
TGTGCCAGTAGTCGAGACTGGGGCAATGAGCAGTTCTTC
>NA|TRBJ2-3|15|few|TRBV20-1
CSARRMRSLTDTQYF
TGCAGTGCTAGGAGGATGAGATCCCTCACAGATACGCAGTATTTT
>TRBD1|TRBJ2-1|13|NA|TRBV7-8
CASSLDRTGKGFF
TGTGCCAGCAGCCTTGACCGGACAGGGAAGGGGTTCTTC
>NA|TRBJ2-5|15|few|TRBV7-2
CASSPTLMLQETQYF
TGTGCCAGCAGCCCTACCCTCATGTTGCAAGAGACCCAGTACTTC
>NA|TRBJ2-1|18|NA|TRBV6-6
CASSLRQAVGSSYNEQFF
TGTGCCAGCAGTCTGAGGCAGGCAGTAGGGAGCTCCTACAATGAGCAGTTCTTC
>TRBD2|TRBJ2-3|15|many|TRBV7-6
CASSRGAGGSDTQYF
TGTGCCAGCAGCCGGGGGGCGGGAGGATCCGATACGCAGTATTTT
>NA|TRBJ2-7|12|few|TRBV6-2/TRBV6-3
CASSNLGHEQYF
TGTGCCAGCAGTAATTTAGGGCACGAGCAGTACTTC
>NA|TRBJ1-3|15|many|TRBV7-2
CASSKTASSGNTIYF
TGTGCCAGCAGTAAAACAGCGAGCTCTGGAAACACCATATATTTT
>NA|TRBJ1-5|15|NA|TRBV12-3/TRBV12-4
CASSFRREIGQPQHF
TGTGCCAGCAGTTTTCGCAGGGAGATTGGTCAGCCCCAGCATTTT
>TRBD2|TRBJ2-3|14|NA|TRBV4-1
CASRKSGETDTQYF
TGCGCCAGCAGGAAAAGCGGGGAGACAGATACGCAGTATTTT
>NA|TRBJ1-2|14|few|TRBV19
CASSIPLRNYGYTF
TGTGCCAGTAGTATACCCCTCAGGAACTATGGCTACACCTTC
>NA|TRBJ1-3|14|few|TRBV6-2/TRBV6-3
CASLNGAQGNTIYF
TGTGCCAGCCTCAACGGGGCGCAAGGAAACACCATATATTTT
>NA|TRBJ1-2|15|NA|TRBV29-1
CSVEDGQPPNYGYTF
TGCAGCGTTGAAGACGGACAGCCTCCTAACTATGGCTACACCTTC
>NA|TRBJ1-3|17|few|TRBV10-3
CAISETLQSDPGNTIYF
TGTGCCATCAGTGAGACGCTACAAAGCGATCCTGGAAACACCATATATTTT
>NA|TRBJ2-5|14|NA|TRBV7-3
CASSLVGLGETQYF
TGTGCCAGCAGCTTAGTCGGTTTGGGGGAGACCCAGTACTTC
>NA|TRBJ1-2|11|NA|TRBV19
CASRRQYGYTF
TGTGCCAGTAGACGTCAGTATGGCTACACCTTC
>NA|TRBJ2-2|15|few|TRBV9
CASSVEGRGTGELFF
TGTGCCAGCAGCGTAGAGGGTAGAGGGACCGGGGAGCTGTTTTTT
>NA|TRBJ2-5|18|few|TRBV5-1
CASSPDFQHGPQLETQYF
TGCGCCAGCAGCCCGGATTTTCAGCACGGACCCCAATTAGAGACCCAGTACTTC
>TRBD2|TRBJ2-1|15|NA|TRBV9
CASSVALAGLNEQFF
TGTGCCAGCAGCGTAGCTCTAGCGGGTTTGAATGAGCAGTTCTTC
>TRBD2|TRBJ2-1|15|few|TRBV6-6
CASRRLAGGDNEQFF
TGTGCCAGCAGGAGACTAGCGGGAGGGGACAATGAGCAGTTCTTC
>NA|TRBJ2-1|14|few|TRBV10-3
CAISAGLAYNEQFF
TGTGCCATCAGCGCAGGGCTAGCGTACAATGAGCAGTTCTTC
>NA|TRBJ2-4|13|few|TRBV29-1
CSVAAGIENIQYF
TGCAGCGTTGCGGCCGGGATCGAAAACATTCAGTACTTC
>NA|TRBJ2-1|14|NA|TRBV11-3
CASSLWRDSSEQFF
TGTGCCAGCAGCTTATGGCGGGATTCGAGTGAGCAGTTCTTC
>TRBD2|TRBJ2-7|16|NA|TRBV20-1
CSARLAGGARAHEQYF
TGCAGTGCTAGGCTAGCGGGGGGAGCAAGGGCTCACGAGCAGTACTTC
>NA|TRBJ2-1|15|NA|TRBV12-3/TRBV12-4
CASSLGRGAANEQFF
TGTGCCAGCAGTTTGGGGCGCGGGGCAGCCAATGAGCAGTTCTTC
>NA|TRBJ1-1|15|NA|TRBV19
CASSIVSGMNTEAFF
TGTGCCAGTAGTATTGTTAGCGGGATGAACACTGAAGCTTTCTTT
>NA|TRBJ2-3|16|NA|TRBV7-8
CASSLGGRTPWDTQYF
TGTGCCAGCAGCTTAGGTGGGAGGACCCCGTGGGATACGCAGTATTTT
>NA|TRBJ1-3|17|NA|TRBV29-1
CSVALYRTASSGNTIYF
TGCAGCGTTGCTCTGTACCGGACAGCGAGCTCTGGAAACACCATATATTTT
>TRBD2|TRBJ2-5|15|NA|TRBV20-1
CSASVTSGRQETQYF
TGCAGTGCTAGTGTGACTAGCGGTCGACAAGAGACCCAGTACTTC
>NA|TRBJ2-1|14|NA|TRBV20-1
CSAGSAITYNEQFF
TGCAGTGCTGGGTCGGCGATTACTTACAATGAGCAGTTCTTC
>TRBD2|TRBJ2-2|16|few|TRBV5-4
CASSLLNPGGTGELFF
TGTGCCAGCAGCTTGCTGAATCCGGGAGGTACCGGGGAGCTGTTTTTT
>NA|TRBJ2-7|13|few|TRBV7-9
CASSVPGVYEQYF
TGTGCCAGCAGCGTACCGGGAGTCTACGAGCAGTACTTC
>NA|TRBJ2-5|13|NA|TRBV6-6
CASSEDWVETQYF
TGTGCCAGCAGTGAGGATTGGGTGGAGACCCAGTACTTC
>NA|TRBJ1-3|11|few|TRBV7-2
CASSSRNTIYF
TGTGCCAGCAGCTCCCGAAACACCATATATTTT
>TRBD2|TRBJ2-1|17|few|TRBV12-3/TRBV12-4
CASSVPGLAGVGNEQFF
TGTGCCAGCAGTGTCCCGGGACTAGCGGGAGTTGGGAATGAGCAGTTCTTC
>TRBD2|TRBJ2-1|16|once|TRBV6-5
CASSYAGLAGGDEQFF
TGTGCCAGCAGTTACGCTGGACTAGCGGGAGGGGATGAGCAGTTCTTC
>TRBD2|TRBJ2-7|15|NA|TRBV7-2
CASSFGRAVFYEQYF
TGTGCCAGCAGCTTCGGGAGGGCCGTTTTCTACGAGCAGTACTTC
>NA|TRBJ1-3|14|NA|TRBV7-8
CASSLLVSGNTIYF
TGTGCCAGCAGCTTACTTGTCTCTGGAAACACCATATATTTT
>TRBD2|TRBJ2-7|15|NA|TRBV3-1
CASSRPLAGMYEQYF
TGTGCCAGCAGCCGACCACTAGCGGGGATGTACGAGCAGTACTTC
>TRBD2|TRBJ2-1|16|NA|TRBV7-2
CASSGGLAGGTSEQFF
TGTGCCAGCAGCGGTGGACTAGCGGGAGGTACAAGTGAGCAGTTCTTC
>NA|TRBJ1-1|18|many|TRBV7-6
CASSSYTSGHAPNTEAFF
TGTGCCAGCAGCTCCTACACCTCGGGACACGCTCCGAACACTGAAGCTTTCTTT
>TRBD1|TRBJ1-1|14|NA|TRBV12-3/TRBV12-4
CASSPRQGMPEAFF
TGTGCCAGCAGTCCCCGACAGGGGATGCCTGAAGCTTTCTTT
>NA|TRBJ1-2|13|NA|TRBV29-1
CSVHNRANYGYTF
TGCAGCGTCCACAACAGGGCTAACTATGGCTACACCTTC
>TRBD2|TRBJ2-4|17|NA|TRBV7-2
CASRSRVGGGAKNIQYF
TGTGCCAGCAGATCTCGGGTGGGGGGAGGGGCCAAAAACATTCAGTACTTC
>NA|TRBJ2-5|16|few|TRBV14
CASSQVRSAALETQYF
TGTGCCAGCAGCCAAGTAAGATCGGCCGCGTTAGAGACCCAGTACTTC
>TRBD2|TRBJ2-7|17|few|TRBV28
CASSPGTSATTSWEQYF
TGTGCCAGCAGTCCTGGGACTAGCGCTACCACTTCGTGGGAGCAGTACTTC
>NA|TRBJ2-1|14|few|TRBV11-3
CASSFRPDGDEQFF
TGTGCCAGCAGCTTCCGACCAGACGGCGATGAGCAGTTCTTC
>NA|TRBJ2-4|18|NA|TRBV15
CATSRDPPGQLAKNIQYF
TGTGCCACCAGCAGAGATCCCCCAGGACAGCTAGCCAAAAACATTCAGTACTTC
>NA|TRBJ2-7|13|NA|TRBV5-1
CASSLSPRYEQYF
TGCGCCAGCAGCTTGTCTCCAAGATACGAGCAGTACTTC
>TRBD1|TRBJ2-1|16|NA|TRBV12-5
CASGLRTGGGYNEQFF
TGTGCTAGTGGTTTACGAACAGGGGGCGGCTACAATGAGCAGTTCTTC
>NA|TRBJ1-2|11|NA|TRBV19
CASSIKRGYTF
TGTGCCAGTAGTATTAAGCGGGGCTACACCTTC